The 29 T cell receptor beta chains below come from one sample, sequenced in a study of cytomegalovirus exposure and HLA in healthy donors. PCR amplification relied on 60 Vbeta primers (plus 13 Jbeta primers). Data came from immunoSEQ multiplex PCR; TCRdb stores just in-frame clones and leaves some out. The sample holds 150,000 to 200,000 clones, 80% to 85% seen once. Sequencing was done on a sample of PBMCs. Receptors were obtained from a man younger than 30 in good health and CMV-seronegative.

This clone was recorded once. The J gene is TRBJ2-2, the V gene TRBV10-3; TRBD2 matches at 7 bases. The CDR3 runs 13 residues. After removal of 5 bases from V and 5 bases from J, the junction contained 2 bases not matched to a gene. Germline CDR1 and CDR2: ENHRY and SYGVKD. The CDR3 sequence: CAISRTSTGELFF. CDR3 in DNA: TGTGCCATCAGTCGGACTAGTACCGGGGAGCTGTTTTTT.

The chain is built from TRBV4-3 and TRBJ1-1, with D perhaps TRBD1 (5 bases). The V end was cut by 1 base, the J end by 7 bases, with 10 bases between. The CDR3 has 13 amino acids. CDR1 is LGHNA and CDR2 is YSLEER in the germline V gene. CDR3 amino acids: CASSQGLQVEAFF. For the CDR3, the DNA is TGCGCCAGCAGCCAAGGGTTACAGGTTGAAGCTTTCTTT.

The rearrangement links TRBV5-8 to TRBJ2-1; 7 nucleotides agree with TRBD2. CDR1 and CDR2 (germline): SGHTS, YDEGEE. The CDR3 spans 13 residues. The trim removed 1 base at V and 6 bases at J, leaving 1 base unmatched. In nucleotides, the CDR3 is TGTGCCAGCAGCTTGTGGGGGGGCAATGAGCAGTTCTTC. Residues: CASSLWGGNEQFF.

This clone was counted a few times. The CDR3 protein is CASSEGAGQGTDTQYF. In DNA, the CDR3 is TGTGCCAGCAGTGAGGGAGCCGGACAGGGCACAGATACGCAGTATTTT. The gene calls are TRBV25-1 and TRBJ2-3, with 7 nucleotides matching TRBD1. J gave up 1 base and V 3 bases, and 7 bases lay outside the gene matches. There are 16 residues in the CDR3. CDR1 is MGHDK, CDR2 SYGVNS, per germline.

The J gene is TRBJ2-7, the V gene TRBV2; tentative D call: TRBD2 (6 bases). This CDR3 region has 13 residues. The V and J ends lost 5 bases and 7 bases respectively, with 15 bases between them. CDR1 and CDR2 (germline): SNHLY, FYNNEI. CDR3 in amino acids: CASSPDYSDEQYF. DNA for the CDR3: TGTGCCAGCAGTCCGGACTACTCGGATGAGCAGTACTTC.

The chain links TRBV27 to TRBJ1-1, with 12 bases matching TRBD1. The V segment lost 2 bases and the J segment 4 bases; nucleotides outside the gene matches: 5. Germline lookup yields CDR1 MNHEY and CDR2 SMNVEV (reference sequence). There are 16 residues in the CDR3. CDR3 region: CASSLGDRGPGTEAFF. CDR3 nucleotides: TGTGCCAGCAGTTTAGGGGACAGGGGGCCCGGCACTGAAGCTTTCTTT.

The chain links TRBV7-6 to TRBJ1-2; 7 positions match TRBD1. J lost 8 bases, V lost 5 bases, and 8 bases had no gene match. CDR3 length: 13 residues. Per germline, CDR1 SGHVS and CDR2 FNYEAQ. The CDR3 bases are TGTGCCAGCAGCCCAGGGGGGCAGGACGGCTACACCTTC. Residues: CASSPGGQDGYTF.

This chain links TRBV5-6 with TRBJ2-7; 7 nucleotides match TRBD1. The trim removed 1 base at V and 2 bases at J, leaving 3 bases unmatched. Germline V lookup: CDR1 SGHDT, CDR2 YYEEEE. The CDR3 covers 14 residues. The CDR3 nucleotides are TGTGCCAGCAGCTTGCCCGACAGGGCCTACGAGCAGTACTTC. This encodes CASSLPDRAYEQYF.

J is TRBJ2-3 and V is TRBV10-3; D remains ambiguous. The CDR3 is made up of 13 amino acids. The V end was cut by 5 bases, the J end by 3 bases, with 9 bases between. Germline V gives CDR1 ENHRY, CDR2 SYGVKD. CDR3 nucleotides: TGTGCCATCAGTACCAGCGAGACAGATACGCAGTATTTT. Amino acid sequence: CAISTSETDTQYF.

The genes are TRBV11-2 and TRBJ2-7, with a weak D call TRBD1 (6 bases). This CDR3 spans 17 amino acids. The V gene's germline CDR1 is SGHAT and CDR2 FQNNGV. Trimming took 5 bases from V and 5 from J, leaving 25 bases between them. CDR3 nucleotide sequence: TGTGCCAGCAGCGGGGATGGGGTCGACAGGATTATGGACGAGCAGTACTTC. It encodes CASSGDGVDRIMDEQYF.

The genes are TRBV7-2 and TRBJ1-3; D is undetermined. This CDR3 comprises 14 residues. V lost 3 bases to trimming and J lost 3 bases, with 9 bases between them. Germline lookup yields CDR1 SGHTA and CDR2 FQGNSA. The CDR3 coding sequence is TGTGCCAGCAGCTTCGGCAGGCATGGAAACACCATATATTTT. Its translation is CASSFGRHGNTIYF.

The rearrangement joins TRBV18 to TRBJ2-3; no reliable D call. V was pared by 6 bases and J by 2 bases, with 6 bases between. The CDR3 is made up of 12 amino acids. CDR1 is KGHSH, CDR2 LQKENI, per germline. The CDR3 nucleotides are TGTGCCAGCTCGGGCCTCACAGATACGCAGTATTTT. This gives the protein CASSGLTDTQYF. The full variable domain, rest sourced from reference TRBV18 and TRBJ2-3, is NAGVMQNPRHLVRRRGQEARLRCSPMKGHSHVYWYRQLPEEGLKFMVYLQKENIIDESGMPKERFSAEFPKEGPSILRIQQVVRGDSAAYFCASSGLTDTQYFGPGTRLTVL.

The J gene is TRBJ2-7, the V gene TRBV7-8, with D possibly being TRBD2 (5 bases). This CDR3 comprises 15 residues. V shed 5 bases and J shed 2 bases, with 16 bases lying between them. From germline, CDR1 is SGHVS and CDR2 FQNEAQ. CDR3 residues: CASSPSRVLTYEQYF. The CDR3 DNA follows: TGTGCCAGCAGCCCCTCGCGGGTCCTGACCTACGAGCAGTACTTC.

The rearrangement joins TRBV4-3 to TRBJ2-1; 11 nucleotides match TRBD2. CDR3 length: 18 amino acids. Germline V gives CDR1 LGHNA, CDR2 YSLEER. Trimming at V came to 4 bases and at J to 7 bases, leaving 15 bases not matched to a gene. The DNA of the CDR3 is TGCGCCAGCAGCCCCGGGACTAGCGGCGGCCCTACTTGGAATGAGCAGTTCTTC. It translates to CASSPGTSGGPTWNEQFF.

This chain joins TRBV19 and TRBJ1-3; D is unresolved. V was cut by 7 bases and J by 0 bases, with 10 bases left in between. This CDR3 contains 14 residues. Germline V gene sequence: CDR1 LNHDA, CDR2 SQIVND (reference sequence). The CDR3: CASTTGSSGNTIYF. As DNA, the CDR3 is TGTGCCAGTACCACGGGAAGCTCTGGAAACACCATATATTTT.

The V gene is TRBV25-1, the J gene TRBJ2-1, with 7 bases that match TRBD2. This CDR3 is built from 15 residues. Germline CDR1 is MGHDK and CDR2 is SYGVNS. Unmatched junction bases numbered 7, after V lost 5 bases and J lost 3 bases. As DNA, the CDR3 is TGTGCCAGCAGTTCCGGGGGGTTGAACTACAATGAGCAGTTCTTC. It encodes CASSSGGLNYNEQFF. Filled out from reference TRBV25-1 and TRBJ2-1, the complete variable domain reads EADIYQTPRYLVIGTGKKITLECSQTMGHDKMYWYQQDPGMELHLIHYSYGVNSTEKGDLSSESTVSRIRTEHFPLTLESARPSHTSQYLCASSSGGLNYNEQFFGPGTRLTVL.

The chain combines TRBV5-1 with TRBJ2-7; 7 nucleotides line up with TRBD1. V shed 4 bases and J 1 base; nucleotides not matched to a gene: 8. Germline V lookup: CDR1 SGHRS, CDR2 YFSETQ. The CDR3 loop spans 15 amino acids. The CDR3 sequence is CASSPQGDQSYEQYF. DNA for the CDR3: TGCGCCAGCAGCCCTCAGGGGGACCAATCCTACGAGCAGTACTTC. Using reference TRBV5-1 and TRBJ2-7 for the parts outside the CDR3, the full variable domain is KAGVTQTPRYLIKTRGQQVTLSCSPISGHRSVSWYQQTPGQGLQFLFEYFSETQRNKGNFPGRFSGRQFSNSRSEMNVSTLELGDSALYLCASSPQGDQSYEQYFGPGTRLTVT.

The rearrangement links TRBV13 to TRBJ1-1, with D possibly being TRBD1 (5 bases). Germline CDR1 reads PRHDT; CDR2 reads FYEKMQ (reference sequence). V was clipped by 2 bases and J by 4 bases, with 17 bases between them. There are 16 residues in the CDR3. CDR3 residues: CASSLFGAAWGTEAFF. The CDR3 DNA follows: TGTGCCAGCAGCTTATTTGGGGCAGCCTGGGGCACTGAAGCTTTCTTT.

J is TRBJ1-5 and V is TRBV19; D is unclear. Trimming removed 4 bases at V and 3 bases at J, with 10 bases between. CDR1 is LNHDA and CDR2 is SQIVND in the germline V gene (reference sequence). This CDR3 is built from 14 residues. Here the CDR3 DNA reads TGTGCCAGTAGTAATAGCGCCGCCAATCAGCCCCAGCATTTT. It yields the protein CASSNSAANQPQHF.

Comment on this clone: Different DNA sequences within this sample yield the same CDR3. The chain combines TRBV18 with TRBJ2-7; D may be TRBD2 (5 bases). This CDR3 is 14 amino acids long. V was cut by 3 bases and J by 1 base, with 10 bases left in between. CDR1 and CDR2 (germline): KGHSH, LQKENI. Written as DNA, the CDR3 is TGTGCCAGCTCACCTCCTGGCGGGTCCTACGAGCAGTACTTC. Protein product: CASSPPGGSYEQYF.

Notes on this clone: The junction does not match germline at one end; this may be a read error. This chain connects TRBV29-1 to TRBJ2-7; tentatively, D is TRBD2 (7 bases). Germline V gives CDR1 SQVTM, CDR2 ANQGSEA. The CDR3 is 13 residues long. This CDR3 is CSVEGGGNYEQYF. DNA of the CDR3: TGCAGCGTCGAAGGGGGGGGCAATTACGAGCAGTACTTC.

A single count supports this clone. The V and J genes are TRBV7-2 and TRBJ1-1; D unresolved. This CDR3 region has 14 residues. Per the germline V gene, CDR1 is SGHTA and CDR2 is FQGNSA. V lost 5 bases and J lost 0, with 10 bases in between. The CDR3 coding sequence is TGTGCCAGCAGCCCTACTTACGTGAACACTGAAGCTTTCTTT. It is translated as CASSPTYVNTEAFF.

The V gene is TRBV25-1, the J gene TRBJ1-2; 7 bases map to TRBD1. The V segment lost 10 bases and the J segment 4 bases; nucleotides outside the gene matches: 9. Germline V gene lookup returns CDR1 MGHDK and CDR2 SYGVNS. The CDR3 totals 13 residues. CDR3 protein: CATWTGIGYGYTF. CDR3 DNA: TGTGCCACTTGGACAGGAATAGGCTATGGCTACACCTTC.

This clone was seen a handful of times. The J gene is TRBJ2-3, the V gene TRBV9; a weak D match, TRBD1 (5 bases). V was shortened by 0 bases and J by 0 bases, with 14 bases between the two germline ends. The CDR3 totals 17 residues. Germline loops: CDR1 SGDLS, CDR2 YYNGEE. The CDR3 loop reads CASSVAPRTPSTDTQYF. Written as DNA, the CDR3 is TGTGCCAGCAGCGTAGCTCCCAGGACACCTAGCACAGATACGCAGTATTTT.

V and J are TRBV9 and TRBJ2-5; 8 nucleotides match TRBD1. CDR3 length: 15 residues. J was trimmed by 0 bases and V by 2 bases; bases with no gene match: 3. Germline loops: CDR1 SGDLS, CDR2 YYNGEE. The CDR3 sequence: CASSVGGQDQETQYF. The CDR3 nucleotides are TGTGCCAGCAGCGTGGGGGGACAGGACCAAGAGACCCAGTACTTC.

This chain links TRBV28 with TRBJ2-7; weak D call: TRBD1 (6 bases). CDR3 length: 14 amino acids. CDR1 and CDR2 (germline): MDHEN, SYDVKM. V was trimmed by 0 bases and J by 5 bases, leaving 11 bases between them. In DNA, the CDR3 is TGTGCCAGCAGTTTATGGTTACAGGGTAACGAGCAGTACTTC. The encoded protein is CASSLWLQGNEQYF.

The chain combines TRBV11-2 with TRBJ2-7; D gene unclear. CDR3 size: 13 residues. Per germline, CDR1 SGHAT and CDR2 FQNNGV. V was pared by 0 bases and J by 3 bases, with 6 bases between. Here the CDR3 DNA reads TGTGCCAGCAGCTTAGAACAAATCTACGAGCAGTACTTC. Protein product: CASSLEQIYEQYF.

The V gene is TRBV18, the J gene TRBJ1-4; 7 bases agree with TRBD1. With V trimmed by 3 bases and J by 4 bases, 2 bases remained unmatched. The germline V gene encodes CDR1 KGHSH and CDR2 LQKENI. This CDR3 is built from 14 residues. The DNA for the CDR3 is TGTGCCAGCTCACCGGGACAGATTAATGAAAAACTGTTTTTT. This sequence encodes CASSPGQINEKLFF.

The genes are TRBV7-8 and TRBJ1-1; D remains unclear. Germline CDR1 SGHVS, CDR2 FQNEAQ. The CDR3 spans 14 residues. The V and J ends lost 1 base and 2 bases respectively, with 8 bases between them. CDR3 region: CASSLGHSNTEAFF. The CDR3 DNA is TGTGCCAGCAGCTTAGGACACTCTAACACTGAAGCTTTCTTT.